This T cell receptor (beta chain) appears in the sequencing data of a study of T cells in Graves' hyperthyroidism and ophthalmopathy. Note on this clonotype: Its antigen is currently unknown.

This CDR3 comprises 15 residues. V was pared by 3 bases and J by 4 bases, with 19 bases between. Germline CDR1 reads SQVTM; CDR2 reads ANQGSEA. Points from the study as a whole: Model-based prediction identified ophthalmopathy a median about 6 months prior to its onset. Patients with ophthalmopathy were separated from those with stable hyperthyroidism by a 13 V-J model.

From RNA transcripts, TCR beta CDR3 regions were amplified. Primed by the HTBI set, a first-round RT-PCR was run on the TCR CDR3. Via MiXCR, TCRdb re-called the multiplex PCR reads, giving one row per CDR3 protein. In the table there are a few hundred thousand distinct CDR3 sequences, 46% of which are singletons. Patients were excluded because of uncontrolled infection, other autoimmune disease, pregnancy or lactation. Diagnoses were established using clinical symptoms, serum thyroxine and TRAb, thyroid ultrasound and orbital computed tomography. Sequenced: peripheral blood or thyroid tissue (not recorded which). The TCR originated in an adult woman with Graves' disease, either hyperthyroidism or ophthalmopathy (not recorded which). The chain uses TRBV29-1 and TRBJ2-7, with TRBD1 as a possible D gene (8 bases). CDR3 bases: TGCAGCGTTGAGGACAGGGACAGCGGGGCTTACGAGCAGTACTTC. It specifies CSVEDRDSGAYEQYF.